The present entry profiles one TCR beta chain with its context. What it binds is not known. This specimen comes from a study of beta chain features in type 1 diabetes. With 0 bases removed from V and 2 bases from J, the gap between germline ends came to 9 bases. Germline assignment: CDR1 SGDLS and CDR2 YYNGEE. The CDR3 runs 14 residues. Expressed TCRB transcripts got sequenced, as all isolated RNA was reverse transcribed. Here immunoSEQ multiplex PCR was the method, and the copy in TCRdb shows in-frame clones only, minus some. The sample has 300,000 to 350,000 clones; approximately 12% are singletons. Study-level results: Shortening of TCRB CDR3s, moderate but significant, appeared in all four CD4+ subsets of Type 1 diabetes patients.

Sequenced sample: naive CD4+ T cells from blood. This TCR was recovered from a young woman with type 1 diabetes. This sequence joins TRBV9 and TRBJ2-7; D unclear. The CDR3 sequence is CASSVDGHPYEQYF. The CDR3 DNA follows: TGTGCCAGCAGCGTAGATGGCCACCCCTACGAGCAGTACTTC.